This TCR beta chain was profiled in a study of CD8 T cells in Susac syndrome (dated by TCRdb to the late 2010s). Looking at the study overall: Repertoire sequencing was used to test whether CD8+ T cell activation and differentiation in Susac syndrome was antigen driven. CD8+ T cell repertoire clonality was compared between more than 9 healthy donors, approximately 14 Susac syndrome patients and 15 multiple sclerosis patients.

As for this clonotype: Its antigen is not yet known. The DNA is left out, because the CDR3 cannot be placed on it with certainty; the CDR3 is given as TCRdb lists it.

Peripheral blood CD8+ and CD4+ T cells from healthy donors, Susac syndrome patients and multiple sclerosis patients were profiled using high-throughput TCR beta sequencing. The multiple sclerosis controls were treatment-naive patients who had stable or active relapsing-remitting disease and met the revised McDonald criteria. Bulk CD8+ and CD4+ T cells were purified by magnetic negative isolation, whereas CD8+ TEMRA cells were enriched by FACS. Blood was collected in EDTA tubes and processed within 24 hours, with PBMCs isolated through density gradient centrifugation. PBMCs intended for TCR sequencing were frozen in liquid nitrogen and were later thawed in a 37 degrees C water bath. Purity of sorted or isolated CD4+, CD8+ and CD8+ TEMRA cells was at least 90%. The paper's findings and limits, for the study overall: The number of individuals in the TCR sequencing and HLA analysis was recognized as being relatively small.

RNA was extracted with the RNeasy kit and about 0.5 to 1 ug was reverse transcribed using random hexamers. The immunoSEQ multiplex PCR assay, covering 54 Vbeta and 13 Jbeta segments, was used to amplify TCR beta CDR3 regions. PCR amplification bias was corrected by using a synthetic template baseline for primer optimization and computational correction. As for how the authors treated the data: Reads were annotated to V, D and J genes per IMGT and analyzed with immunoSEQ Analyzer, keeping only productive sequences. To calculate clonality, Shannon entropy was normalized by log2 of the number of productive unique sequences and then subtracted from one. For each patient and control, public and private clones were evaluated within the 100 most prevalent clones. Susac-specific clones were defined as absent from healthy and MS cohorts, about 1,000 published viral clones and other ImmuneACCESS disease sequences. TCRdb cleaned the public reads at Q25 with fastp, built clones with MiXCR and kept in-frame beta chains. Rows merge per CDR3 protein into single entries with the most common DNA and genes. These V and J calls are TCRdb output, not the study's own analysis. The sample table lists about 130,000 distinct CDR3 sequences, about 90% of them with a count of one. The ten largest account for 0.2% to 0.25% of the sample.

From the cysteine through the phenylalanine, the CDR3 covers 17 amino acids. The source material was CD8+ T cells from PBMCs. Recombination connected TRBV7-5 to TRBJ1-1; TRBD1, as called in the table, went unchecked against the DNA. TRBV7-5 is recorded as a pseudogene. This receptor was identified in a human donor with multiple sclerosis. The CDR3 has the sequence CISVSEAYPAGATSAFF.